The T cell receptor (beta chain) under discussion was sequenced for a study of cytotoxic CD8 clonotypes in ibrutinib-treated CLL. Germline lookup yields CDR1 MDHEN and CDR2 SYDVKM. The V and J ends lost 5 bases and 4 bases, in that order; junction bases with no gene match: 4. CDR3 length: 13 amino acids. The study's findings and limits: Public clonotypes were rare and shrank or held steady on treatment.

Produced via immunoSEQ multiplex PCR; TCRdb's table is partial and in-frame only. The sample records around 200,000 clones, 70% being singletons. Remarks on this clone: Its matching antigen is unknown.

The receptor's source is a human donor with chronic lymphocytic leukemia. Source: PBMCs, taken after 12 months of ibrutinib treatment. The chain combines TRBV28 with TRBJ1-2, with 7 bases aligning to TRBD1. The CDR3 region has the DNA TGTGCCAGCAGTGAGGGGACAGCCTATGGCTACACCTTC. Translating gives CASSEGTAYGYTF.